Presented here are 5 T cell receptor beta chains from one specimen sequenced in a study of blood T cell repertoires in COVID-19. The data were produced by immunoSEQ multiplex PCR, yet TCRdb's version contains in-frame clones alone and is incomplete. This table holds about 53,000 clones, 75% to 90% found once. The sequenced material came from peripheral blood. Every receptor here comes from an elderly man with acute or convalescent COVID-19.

DNA of the CDR3: TGTGCCAGCTCACCACCGGGACTAGCGGATTCCTACGAGCAGTACTTC. Protein product: CASSPPGLADSYEQYF. V usage is TRBV18 and J usage is TRBJ2-7; TRBD2 matches 11 bases. Germline V CDR1 and CDR2: KGHSH, LQKENI. V lost 0 bases to trimming and J lost 1 base; unmatched junction nucleotides: 2. This CDR3 has 16 amino acids.

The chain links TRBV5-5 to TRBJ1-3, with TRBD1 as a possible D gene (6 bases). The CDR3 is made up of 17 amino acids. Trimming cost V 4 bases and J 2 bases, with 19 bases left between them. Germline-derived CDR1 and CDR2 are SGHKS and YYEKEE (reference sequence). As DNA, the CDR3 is TGTGCCAGCAGCCCCGCGGGGGGCCCCCTCGCTGGAAACACCATATATTTT. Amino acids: CASSPAGGPLAGNTIYF. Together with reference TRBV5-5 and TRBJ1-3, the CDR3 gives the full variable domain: DAGVTQSPTHLIKTRGQQVTLRCSPISGHKSVSWYQQVLGQGPQFIFQYYEKEERGRGNFPDRFSARQFPNYSSELNVNALLLGDSALYLCASSPAGGPLAGNTIYFGEGSWLTVV.

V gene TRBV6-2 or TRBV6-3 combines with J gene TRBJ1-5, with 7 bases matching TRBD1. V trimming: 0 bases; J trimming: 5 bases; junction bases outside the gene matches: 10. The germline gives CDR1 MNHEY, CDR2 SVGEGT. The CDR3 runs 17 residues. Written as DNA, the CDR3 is TGTGCCAGCAGTTACTCCCTGACAGGGAGGCTCGATCAGCCCCAGCATTTT. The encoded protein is CASSYSLTGRLDQPQHF.

Here the CDR3 reads CASSPRDNSGNTIYF. The CDR3 coding sequence is TGTGCCAGCAGCCCACGGGACAACTCTGGAAACACCATATATTTT. V gene TRBV9 combines with J gene TRBJ1-3; TRBD1 might be the D (6 bases). Between the trimmed V and J ends, which lost 4 bases and 0 bases, there was a span of 11 bases. This CDR3 spans 15 amino acids. The germline gives CDR1 SGDLS, CDR2 YYNGEE. Full variable domain (remainder filled in from reference TRBV9 and TRBJ1-3): DSGVTQTPKHLITATGQRVTLRCSPRSGDLSVYWYQQSLDQGLQFLIQYYNGEERAKGNILERFSAQQFPDLHSELNLSSLELGDSALYFCASSPRDNSGNTIYFGEGSWLTVV.

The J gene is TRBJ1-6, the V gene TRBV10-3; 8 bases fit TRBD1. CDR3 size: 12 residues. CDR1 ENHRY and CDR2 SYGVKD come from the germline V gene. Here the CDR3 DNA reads TGTGGGGTGGGGCAGGGGGCATCACCCCTCCACTTT. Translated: CGVGQGASPLHF.